This record covers a single T cell receptor beta chain. Its antigen is still unknown. The DNA is left out, because the CDR3 cannot be placed on it with certainty; the CDR3 is given as TCRdb lists it. Germline V gene data show CDR1 as SGHTA and CDR2 as FQGNSA. The CDR3 length is 20 residues, termini included. The sample comes from a study of vaccination and CD4 T cells after COVID-19. Treatment of the sample: approximately nine-day PBMC culture with coronavirus spike peptide pools or control peptides (ViraFEST assay). Pre-COVID-19 pandemic sampling (2011-2018) yielded the unexposed donor's CD4+ T cells. The Oncomine TCR Beta short-read assay generated sequence data from the DNA of cultured CD4+ T cells. TCRdb reprocessed the PCR reads via MiXCR and lists one record per CDR3 protein. The sample lists 3,500 to 5,000 distinct CDR3 sequences, around 35% occurring once.

The TCR sequence derives from a human donor in good health. The chain uses TRBV7-2 and TRBJ1-1; the DNA was not used to check the table's D call, TRBD1. The sample consisted of CD4+ T cells from blood, cultured in vitro. CDR3 amino acids: CASRWAGGSYEQYFGPEAFF.